A single sample gave rise to the 31 T cell receptor beta chains below, sequenced in a study of T cells after yellow fever vaccination. TCRdb used MiXCR to reprocess the 5' RACE reads, holding one entry per CDR3 protein. Of 300,000 or so distinct CDR3 sequences listed, approximately 7% are singletons. The sequences come from PBMCs, collected around 45 days after the first yellow fever vaccination. These receptor sequences come from a man between 18 and 29 years old who received the YFV17D yellow fever vaccine.

The sample holds a few counts of this clonotype. The rearrangement links TRBV12-3 or TRBV12-4 to TRBJ2-1; either TRBD1 or TRBD2 may supply D (5 bases each). The CDR3 is made up of 13 amino acids. Trimming cost V 6 bases and J 8 bases, with 14 bases left between them. The CDR3 DNA reads TGTGCCAGCAGCCGGGACCACGGGGATGAGCAGTTCTTC. Protein product: CASSRDHGDEQFF.

This clonotype turned up a few times. The V call is TRBV28, the J call TRBJ2-7; weak D call: TRBD1 (5 bases). With 6 bases removed from V and 3 bases from J, the gap between germline ends came to 18 bases. Germline V lookup: CDR1 MDHEN, CDR2 SYDVKM. The CDR3 is made up of 15 amino acids. DNA of the CDR3: TGTGCCAGCAGCCACTCCCCGGGCAGGGACTACGAGCAGTACGTC. Translated: CASSHSPGRDYEQYV.

On this clonotype: The junction does not match germline at one end; this may be a read error. The rearrangement joins TRBV5-1 to TRBJ1-1; D unresolved. The CDR3 sequence is 16 residues long. The germline gives CDR1 SGHRS, CDR2 YFSETQ. CDR3 in amino acids: CASSLDGRGGNTEAFF. The CDR3 nucleotides are TGCGCCAGCAGTTTGGATGGTCGCGGAGGGAACACTGAAGCTTTCTTT. The full variable domain, rest sourced from reference TRBV5-1 and TRBJ1-1, is KAGVTQTPRYLIKTRGQQVTLSCSPISGHRSVSWYQQTPGQGLQFLFEYFSETQRNKGNFPGRFSGRQFSNSRSEMNVSTLELGDSALYLCASSLDGRGGNTEAFFGQGTRLTVV.

The rearrangement uses TRBV6-5 and TRBJ2-7; 8 bases align to TRBD1. The J segment lost 7 bases and the V segment lost 1 base, leaving 3 bases of the junction unmatched. The germline gives CDR1 MNHEY, CDR2 SVGAGI. CDR3 length: 13 amino acids. CDR3 loop: CASSYLTGGEQYV. In DNA form, the CDR3 reads TGTGCCAGCAGTTACTTAACAGGGGGGGAGCAGTACGTC.

This clonotype was recorded at least ten times. J is TRBJ1-1 and V is TRBV7-2, with D possibly TRBD1 on 6 matching bases. The CDR3 has 15 amino acids. From germline, CDR1 is SGHTA and CDR2 FQGNSA. Trimming pared 5 bases from V and 4 bases from J, leaving 17 bases between. The chain's CDR3 is CASSAQSTQGTEAFF. For the CDR3, the DNA is TGTGCCAGCAGCGCCCAATCGACACAGGGCACTGAAGCTTTCTTT.

This clonotype was seen more than once but under ten times. This rearrangement joins TRBV5-1 to TRBJ2-7, with D uncertain. Germline V gives CDR1 SGHRS, CDR2 YFSETQ. The V end lost 5 bases, the J end lost 1 base, and 7 bases lay between the germline ends. This CDR3 comprises 12 residues. The CDR3 DNA is TGCGCCAGCAGGGAGCAATCCTACGAGCAGTACTTC. Translation: CASREQSYEQYF.

The genes are TRBV30 and TRBJ2-1; possible D gene TRBD2, 6 bases. V shed 4 bases and J shed 9 bases, with 19 bases lying between them. CDR3 size: 14 residues. Germline CDR1 reads GTSNPN; CDR2 reads SVGIG (reference sequence). The CDR3 bases are TGTGCCTGGACGGGACTTGGGCTAGTTGGTGAGCAGTTCTTC. Its translation: CAWTGLGLVGEQFF.

This clonotype was detected only a few times. The gene calls are TRBV29-1 and TRBJ2-4, with D possibly being TRBD1 (6 bases). The V and J ends lost 7 bases and 0 bases respectively, with 7 bases between them. Per germline, CDR1 SQVTM and CDR2 ANQGSEA. The CDR3 covers 12 residues. CDR3: CSAQGAKNIQYF. CDR3 nucleotides: TGCAGCGCACAGGGAGCCAAAAACATTCAGTACTTC.

CDR3 region: CASSSARYSPLHF. The DNA for the CDR3 is TGCGCCAGCAGCTCGGCCAGATATTCACCCCTCCACTTT. This chain connects TRBV5-1 to TRBJ1-6; D is unresolved. Trimming stripped 3 bases from V and 8 bases from J, with 9 bases between. The CDR3 has 13 amino acids. Germline V lookup: CDR1 SGHRS, CDR2 YFSETQ.

The chain recombines TRBV12-3 or TRBV12-4 with TRBJ1-2, with 12 bases lining up with TRBD1. The CDR3 covers 13 residues. After removal of 6 bases from V and 8 bases from J, the junction contained 4 bases not matched to a gene. This chain's CDR3 is CASRRGQGAGYTF. The CDR3 nucleotides read TGTGCCAGCAGGAGGGGACAGGGGGCGGGCTACACCTTC.

This clonotype has ten or more counts. This sequence joins TRBV7-9 and TRBJ2-1, with D possibly being TRBD2 (6 bases). Germline V gene sequence: CDR1 SEHNR, CDR2 FQNEAQ (reference sequence). V was clipped by 1 base and J by 11 bases, with 15 bases between them. The CDR3 runs to 14 residues. The CDR3 coding sequence is TGTGCCAGCAGCTTAGTGGGGACTCCCAACCAGCAGTTCTTC. Translating it yields CASSLVGTPNQQFF.

V usage is TRBV18 and J usage is TRBJ1-2; D uncertain. V was shortened by 3 bases and J by 2 bases, with 10 bases between the two germline ends. CDR1 and CDR2 (germline): KGHSH, LQKENI. The CDR3 length is 14 residues. The CDR3 sequence: CASSPMDGNYGYTF. The CDR3 region has the DNA TGTGCCAGCTCACCCATGGACGGAAACTATGGCTACACCTTC.

The chain joins TRBV6-5 to TRBJ2-1; the D call may be TRBD1 or TRBD2 (5 bases each). The CDR3 sequence is 15 residues long. Per the germline V gene, CDR1 is MNHEY and CDR2 is SVGAGI. Trimming shortened V by 4 bases and J by 5 bases, and 15 bases separated the two germline ends. The CDR3 region is CASSFGDGTNNEQFF. CDR3 nucleotides: TGTGCCAGCAGTTTCGGGGACGGAACAAACAATGAGCAGTTCTTC.

This clonotype has only a few counts. The chain has TRBV27 and TRBJ2-4, with 7 bases identical to TRBD1. Germline V gene sequence: CDR1 MNHEY, CDR2 SMNVEV (reference sequence). V was pared by 5 bases and J by 12 bases, with 10 bases of the junction left unmatched. The CDR3 has 13 amino acids. The CDR3 DNA follows: TGTGCCAGCAGTCATGGGGACAGAGGGACTCAGTACTTC. Its translation: CASSHGDRGTQYF.

The chain joins TRBV29-1 to TRBJ2-1, with 9 nucleotides matching TRBD2. Germline CDR1 SQVTM, CDR2 ANQGSEA. The CDR3 totals 13 residues. The ends lost 5 bases at V and 4 bases at J; junction bases unmatched: 3. This CDR3 reads CSVSSGEYNEQFF. The CDR3 DNA is TGCAGCGTTTCTAGCGGGGAATACAATGAGCAGTTCTTC.

The CDR3 DNA sequence: TGTGCCAGCAGCCGGAGGCCTCTTAGGACAGCAAATGAGCAGTTCTTC. Translated, it gives CASSRRPLRTANEQFF. This chain links TRBV7-6 with TRBJ2-1; TRBD1 is a possible D gene (6 bases). Germline CDR1 and CDR2: SGHVS and FNYEAQ. The V and J ends lost 5 bases and 7 bases respectively, with 21 bases between them. There are 16 residues in the CDR3.

The chain combines TRBV5-1 with TRBJ2-5; tentative D call: TRBD1 (6 bases). V dropped 5 bases and J dropped 3 bases, with 14 bases sitting between them. This CDR3 has 14 residues. Germline V gene data show CDR1 as SGHRS and CDR2 as YFSETQ. CDR3 sequence: CASRLWTEEETQYF. In nucleotides, the CDR3 is TGCGCCAGCAGACTATGGACAGAAGAAGAGACCCAGTACTTC.

Ten or more counts support this clonotype. This chain connects TRBV7-2 to TRBJ2-7, with D maybe TRBD2 (7 bases). Per the germline V gene, CDR1 is SGHTA and CDR2 is FQGNSA. The germline V and J ends were trimmed by 0 bases and 2 bases, with 8 bases remaining between them. The CDR3 consists of 14 residues. CDR3 bases: TGTGCCAGCAGCTTAGCGCGGGGGCCCTACGAGCAGTACTTC. This encodes CASSLARGPYEQYF.

This chain joins TRBV27 and TRBJ1-6; D not resolved. Trimming shortened V by 6 bases and J by 0 bases, and 3 bases separated the two germline ends. The CDR3 length is 13 residues. Per germline, CDR1 MNHEY and CDR2 SMNVEV (reference sequence). In DNA form, the CDR3 reads TGTGCCAGCAGCGACTCCTATAATTCACCCCTCCACTTT. Protein product: CASSDSYNSPLHF.

This clonotype was seen more than once but under ten times. This chain uses TRBV6-5 with TRBJ1-1; D uncertain. Germline V gives CDR1 MNHEY, CDR2 SVGAGI. The CDR3 sequence is 11 residues long. Trimming cost V 8 bases and J 6 bases, with 10 bases left between them. CDR3 in DNA: TGTGCCAGCGGACCGGGATCTGAAGCTTTCTTT. Amino acid sequence: CASGPGSEAFF.

This clonotype occurred a few times. The CDR3 here is CSVRGQGGTYEQYV. DNA for the CDR3: TGCAGTGTCAGGGGACAGGGTGGAACCTACGAGCAGTACGTC. V is TRBV20-1 and J is TRBJ2-7, with 9 bases aligning to TRBD1. The CDR3 sequence is 14 residues long. The J segment lost 2 bases and the V segment lost 7 bases, leaving 9 bases of the junction unmatched. Germline V gives CDR1 DFQATT, CDR2 SNEGSKA (reference sequence).

This clonotype was detected many times. The chain is built from TRBV18 and TRBJ1-1; unclear D gene. This CDR3 is built from 13 residues. Germline loops: CDR1 KGHSH, CDR2 LQKENI. V shed 3 bases and J shed 1 base, with 6 bases lying between them. CDR3 nucleotide sequence: TGTGCCAGCTCACCCGGGGAGAACACTGAAGCTTTCTTT. It yields the protein CASSPGENTEAFF.

This chain uses TRBV10-3 with TRBJ2-3; D ambiguous. The CDR3 covers 13 residues. V lost 6 bases, J lost 0 bases, and 7 bases lay in between. CDR1 and CDR2 (germline): ENHRY, SYGVKD. This CDR3 is CAIRPQSTDTQYF. DNA of the CDR3: TGTGCCATCAGGCCCCAGAGCACAGATACGCAGTATTTT.

This clonotype was counted many times. The chain employs TRBV12-3 or TRBV12-4 and TRBJ1-2; no clear D gene. The CDR3 has 14 amino acids. Trimming stripped 3 bases from V and 4 bases from J, with 12 bases between. This chain's CDR3 is CASSLDFLVYGYTF. The CDR3 nucleotides are TGTGCCAGCAGTTTGGACTTTCTCGTCTATGGCTACACCTTC.

This rearrangement joins TRBV7-9 to TRBJ2-1; TRBD2 agrees at 12 bases. V trimming: 3 bases; J trimming: 8 bases; junction bases outside the gene matches: 5. CDR3 length equals 15 residues. CDR1 and CDR2 from the germline V gene are SEHNR and FQNEAQ (reference sequence). CDR3 protein: CASSLGPSGGDEQFF. The CDR3 DNA sequence: TGTGCCAGCAGCTTGGGTCCTAGCGGGGGGGATGAGCAGTTCTTC.

The sample holds a few counts of this clonotype. The V call is TRBV3-1, the J call TRBJ2-1; D is unclear. Trimming pared 4 bases from V and 8 bases from J, leaving 15 bases between. The CDR3 is made up of 14 amino acids. In germline, CDR1 is LGHDT, CDR2 YNNKEL (reference sequence). The CDR3 region is CASSRRGSGYEQFF. The CDR3 coding sequence is TGTGCCAGCAGCCGCCGCGGATCGGGTTATGAGCAGTTCTTC.

The J gene is TRBJ2-7, the V gene TRBV11-2, with D maybe TRBD2 (5 bases). Looked up from germline, CDR1 is SGHAT and CDR2 is FQNNGV. V was clipped by 5 bases and J by 1 base, with 12 bases between them. The CDR3 covers 14 residues. The CDR3 DNA follows: TGTGCCAGCAGCACCCTACTAGTTTCCTACGAGCAGTACGTC. Translated: CASSTLLVSYEQYV.

V is TRBV10-3 and J is TRBJ2-7; D may be TRBD1 (6 bases). The CDR3 extends over 13 amino acids. Germline CDR1 is ENHRY and CDR2 is SYGVKD. V lost 8 bases and J lost 3, with 14 bases in between. CDR3 in amino acids: CAIGAGENYEQYV. For the CDR3, the DNA is TGTGCCATCGGGGCAGGGGAGAACTACGAGCAGTACGTC.

The chain joins TRBV7-8 to TRBJ2-7, with 8 bases fitting TRBD1. CDR1 is SGHVS, CDR2 FQNEAQ, per germline. V was pared by 4 bases and J by 6 bases, with 5 bases of the junction left unmatched. This CDR3 spans 13 amino acids. This CDR3 is CASSSRTGREQYV. In DNA form, the CDR3 reads TGTGCCAGCAGCTCCCGGACAGGGCGCGAGCAGTACGTC.

This clonotype was counted many times. The chain carries TRBV27 and TRBJ2-3, with TRBD1 matching over 8 bases. J lost 6 bases, V lost 9 bases, and 14 bases had no gene match. The germline gives CDR1 MNHEY, CDR2 SMNVEV (reference sequence). This CDR3 spans 15 amino acids. The CDR3 sequence is CASQIRGRRGDTQYF. CDR3 nucleotides: TGTGCCAGTCAAATCAGGGGGCGACGAGGGGATACGCAGTATTTT.

This chain uses TRBV2 with TRBJ1-1, with TRBD1 matching over 7 bases. Germline loops: CDR1 SNHLY, CDR2 FYNNEI. CDR3 size: 18 residues. V dropped 11 bases and J dropped 3; count of bases not matched to a gene: 24. The CDR3 loop reads CAFCPRTNRGVKYTEAFF. The CDR3 coding sequence is TGTGCCTTCTGTCCGCGGACGAACAGGGGAGTTAAGTACACTGAAGCTTTCTTT.